The entry below gives a single T cell receptor beta chain sequence along with its context. The assay was immunoSEQ multiplex PCR, and TCRdb's table has in-frame clones only and misses some. The repertoire has around 430,000 clones, 85% to 90% of them found once; the top ten carry about 10%. The data derive from a study of blood T cell repertoires in COVID-19. Study context: Both acute and convalescent COVID-19 samples were obtained from the United States, Italy and Spain. T cells, B-cell-depleted T cells, or PBMCs provided the cDNA or gDNA that served as material.

Participants' own reports of clinical history determined their cohort assignment. V was clipped by 7 bases and J by 5 bases, with 14 bases between them. CDR3 length equals 12 residues. Germline CDR1 is GTSNPN and CDR2 is SVGIG (reference sequence). The specimen sequenced was PBMCs or T cells enriched from blood (not recorded which). V and J are TRBV30 and TRBJ1-1; D perhaps matches TRBD1 (6 bases). The clonotype originates from a woman in her forties or fifties who had recovered from COVID-19. The CDR3 nucleotides are TGTGCCTTCCAGGGGATGGGTACTGAAGCTTTCTTT. Translating it yields CAFQGMGTEAFF.